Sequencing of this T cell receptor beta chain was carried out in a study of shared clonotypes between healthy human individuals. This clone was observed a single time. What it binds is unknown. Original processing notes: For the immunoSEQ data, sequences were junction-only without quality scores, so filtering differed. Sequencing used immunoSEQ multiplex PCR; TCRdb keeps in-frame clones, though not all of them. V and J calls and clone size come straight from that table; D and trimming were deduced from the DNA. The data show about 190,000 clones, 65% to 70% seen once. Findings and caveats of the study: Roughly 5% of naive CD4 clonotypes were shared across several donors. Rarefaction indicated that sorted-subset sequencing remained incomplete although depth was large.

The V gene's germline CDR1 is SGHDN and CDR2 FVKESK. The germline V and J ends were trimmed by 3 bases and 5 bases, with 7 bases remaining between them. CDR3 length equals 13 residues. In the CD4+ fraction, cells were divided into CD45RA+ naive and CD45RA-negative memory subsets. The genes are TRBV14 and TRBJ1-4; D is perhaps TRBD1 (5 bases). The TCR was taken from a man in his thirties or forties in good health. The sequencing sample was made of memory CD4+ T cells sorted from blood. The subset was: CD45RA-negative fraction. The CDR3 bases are TGTGCCAGCAGCCAGAGGGGAAATGAAAAACTGTTTTTT. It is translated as CASSQRGNEKLFF.